This entry lists 30 T cell receptor beta chains sequenced from one sample in a study of T cell responses to AZD1222 COVID-19 vaccine. TCRdb keeps only in-frame clones here, not all; method: immunoSEQ multiplex PCR. Of 150,000 or so clones listed, roughly 92% are singletons. Specimen: peripheral blood, collected on day 0 of AZD1222 vaccination. Receptors were obtained from an adult in good health.

J is TRBJ1-5 and V is TRBV3-1 (or the pseudogene TRBV3-2), with D unclear. V lost 4 bases to trimming and J lost 11 bases, with 12 bases between them. CDR1 is LGHDT and CDR2 is YNNKEL in the germline V gene (reference sequence). CDR3 length: 12 residues. CDR3 DNA sequence: TGTGCCAGCAGCCTTGGCCCAGATTCCCAGCATTTT. Encoded protein: CASSLGPDSQHF.

The V call is TRBV5-4, the J call TRBJ2-2; 9 nucleotides align to TRBD2. After removal of 2 bases from V and 9 bases from J, the junction contained 11 bases not matched to a gene. The germline gives CDR1 SGHNT, CDR2 YYREEE (reference sequence). This CDR3 is built from 16 residues. This CDR3 reads CASSFFASGMPRELFF. The DNA for the CDR3 is TGTGCCAGCAGCTTCTTTGCTAGCGGGATGCCCCGGGAGCTGTTTTTT.

CDR3 DNA sequence: TGTGCCAGCAGCTTAGGAGCAGATACGCAGTATTTT. As protein: CASSLGADTQYF. This chain links TRBV7-3 with TRBJ2-3; D call uncertain. This CDR3 comprises 12 residues. Per the germline V gene, CDR1 is SGHTA and CDR2 is FQGTGA. Trimming removed 2 bases from V and 4 bases from J, with 4 bases in between.

The chain is built from TRBV12-5 and TRBJ1-5; D is unclear. Germline V gives CDR1 LGHNT, CDR2 FRNRAP. CDR3 length: 13 residues. V lost 1 base, J lost 5 bases, and 6 bases lay in between. The CDR3 loop is CASGLGVDQPQHF. The CDR3 DNA follows: TGTGCTAGTGGTTTGGGGGTGGATCAGCCCCAGCATTTT.

This clone was observed a single time. The chain links TRBV6-5 to TRBJ1-4, with no clear D. The CDR3 runs to 14 residues. Trimming took 4 bases from V and 2 from J, leaving 8 bases between them. Germline V gives CDR1 MNHEY, CDR2 SVGAGI. The CDR3 loop reads CASSSRRTNEKLFF. The CDR3 nucleotides read TGTGCCAGCAGTTCCCGACGGACTAATGAAAAACTGTTTTTT.

This clone turned up a few times. The chain combines TRBV2 with TRBJ1-5; D may be TRBD1 (6 bases). With 4 bases removed from V and 1 base from J, the gap between germline ends came to 17 bases. This CDR3 has 17 residues. Per the germline V gene, CDR1 is SNHLY and CDR2 is FYNNEI. The CDR3 here is CASSGSVGAVSNQPQHF. The DNA for the CDR3 is TGTGCCAGCAGTGGATCGGTGGGGGCGGTAAGCAATCAGCCCCAGCATTTT.

This chain connects TRBV5-1 to TRBJ1-1, with TRBD1 as a possible D gene (5 bases). The CDR3 is made up of 12 amino acids. Trimming took 4 bases from V and 1 from J, leaving 5 bases between them. Looked up from germline, CDR1 is SGHRS and CDR2 is YFSETQ. CDR3 nucleotide sequence: TGCGCCAGCAGCGGGGGGAACACTGAAGCTTTCTTT. Protein: CASSGGNTEAFF. Full variable domain (missing parts from reference TRBV5-1 and TRBJ1-1): KAGVTQTPRYLIKTRGQQVTLSCSPISGHRSVSWYQQTPGQGLQFLFEYFSETQRNKGNFPGRFSGRQFSNSRSEMNVSTLELGDSALYLCASSGGNTEAFFGQGTRLTVV.

This chain joins TRBV12-3 or TRBV12-4 and TRBJ2-2; D call uncertain. V lost 5 bases to trimming and J lost 4 bases, with 8 bases between them. CDR3 length: 13 amino acids. This CDR3 reads CASSPPGTGELFF. For the CDR3, the DNA is TGTGCCAGCAGTCCCCCGGGCACCGGGGAGCTGTTTTTT.

The chain is built from TRBV6-6 and TRBJ2-3; a possible D gene is TRBD2 (5 bases). The CDR3 extends over 15 amino acids. Per germline, CDR1 MNHNY and CDR2 SVGAGI (reference sequence). The V and J ends lost 6 bases and 0 bases respectively, with 13 bases between them. The CDR3 sequence is CASSRQAVSTDTQYF. DNA for the CDR3: TGTGCCAGCAGCCGACAAGCGGTTAGCACAGATACGCAGTATTTT.

The chain is built from TRBV7-2 and TRBJ2-3; no clear D. Germline V gives CDR1 SGHTA, CDR2 FQGNSA. The V and J ends lost 1 base and 1 base respectively, with 6 bases between them. CDR3 length equals 14 residues. CDR3 nucleotides: TGTGCCAGCAGCTTAGATCAGGGCACAGATACGCAGTATTTT. Translated, it gives CASSLDQGTDTQYF.

This rearrangement joins TRBV5-6 to TRBJ1-1; 7 bases line up with TRBD1. Per the germline V gene, CDR1 is SGHDT and CDR2 is YYEEEE. V shed 4 bases and J 6 bases; nucleotides not matched to a gene: 6. The CDR3 is 13 residues long. As DNA, the CDR3 is TGTGCCAGCAGCGTGACAGGGACATCTGAAGCTTTCTTT. It yields the protein CASSVTGTSEAFF.

The chain joins TRBV19 to TRBJ2-3; 8 nucleotides align to TRBD1. The CDR3 loop spans 15 amino acids. V dropped 3 bases and J dropped 3; count of bases not matched to a gene: 5. The germline gives CDR1 LNHDA, CDR2 SQIVND (reference sequence). In DNA form, the CDR3 reads TGTGCCAGTAGTATCCAGGGGGCGAGGACAGATACGCAGTATTTT. This sequence encodes CASSIQGARTDTQYF.

The gene calls are TRBV14 and TRBJ2-1; D uncertain. Trimming cost V 1 base and J 3 bases, with 10 bases left between them. This CDR3 contains 15 residues. The germline V gene has CDR1 SGHDN and CDR2 FVKESK. CDR3 protein: CASSQGALFYNEQFF. Here the CDR3 DNA reads TGTGCCAGCAGCCAAGGGGCACTCTTCTACAATGAGCAGTTCTTC. Complete variable domain (other parts from reference TRBV14 and TRBJ2-1): EAGVTQFPSHSVIEKGQTVTLRCDPISGHDNLYWYRRVMGKEIKFLLHFVKESKQDESGMPNNRFLAERTGGTYSTLKVQPAELEDSGVYFCASSQGALFYNEQFFGPGTRLTVL.

The chain links TRBV28 to TRBJ1-1; unclear D gene. CDR3 length equals 14 residues. The V end lost 4 bases, the J end lost 4 bases, and 13 bases lay between the germline ends. Germline lookup yields CDR1 MDHEN and CDR2 SYDVKM. The CDR3 bases are TGTGCCAGCAGTTCCTACACGGGAGGCACTGAAGCTTTCTTT. Its protein is CASSSYTGGTEAFF.

This chain links TRBV6-2 or TRBV6-3 with TRBJ2-7, with unresolved D. The V gene lost 6 bases and the J gene lost 2 bases, with 5 bases spanning the gap. This CDR3 contains 11 residues. Germline V gene lookup returns CDR1 MNHEY and CDR2 SVGEGT. CDR3 region: CASSSTYEQYF. CDR3 nucleotides: TGTGCCAGCAGCTCTACCTACGAGCAGTACTTC.

This chain connects TRBV4-1 to TRBJ2-2, with D perhaps TRBD2 (6 bases). V lost 0 bases and J lost 4, with 12 bases in between. Germline V gene data show CDR1 as MGHRA and CDR2 as YSYEKL. This CDR3 spans 16 amino acids. For the CDR3, the DNA is TGCGCCAGCAGCCAAGACCCGGGGGTGGGCACCGGGGAGCTGTTTTTT. Translating it yields CASSQDPGVGTGELFF.

V and J are TRBV6-1 and TRBJ1-5; maybe TRBD1 (5 bases). CDR3 size: 13 residues. The V end lost 3 bases, the J end lost 7 bases, and 10 bases lay between the germline ends. The V gene's germline CDR1 is MNHNS and CDR2 SASEGT. The CDR3 DNA sequence: TGTGCCAGCAGTGACAGGGATAGCCAGCCCCAGCATTTT. This encodes CASSDRDSQPQHF.

This rearrangement joins TRBV6-1 to TRBJ2-7; no clear D gene. CDR3 length equals 13 residues. The V gene lost 1 base and the J gene lost 2 bases, with 6 bases spanning the gap. From germline, CDR1 is MNHNS and CDR2 SASEGT. DNA for the CDR3: TGTGCCAGCAGTGAAGGGGTCACCTACGAGCAGTACTTC. This sequence encodes CASSEGVTYEQYF.

The rearrangement links TRBV21-1 to TRBJ2-7; the DNA was not compared with TRBD2, the D call given in the table. TRBV21-1 is a listed pseudogene. The CDR3 sequence is 16 residues long. CDR3: CASSTRTSGSSYEQYF. In DNA form, the CDR3 reads TGTGCCAGCAGCACCCGGACTAGCGGGTCGTCCTACGAGCAGTACTTC.

This chain uses TRBV27 with TRBJ2-1; D gene unclear. CDR1 and CDR2 from the germline V gene are MNHEY and SMNVEV (reference sequence). V was cut by 3 bases and J by 10 bases, with 7 bases left in between. There are 11 residues in the CDR3. This CDR3 is CASSFSGEQFF. The CDR3 DNA reads as TGTGCCAGCAGTTTTTCGGGCGAGCAGTTCTTC.

CDR3 sequence reads: CASSLVHRGPYNEQFF. The DNA of the CDR3 is TGTGCCAGCAGCTTAGTACACAGGGGGCCCTACAATGAGCAGTTCTTC. The chain joins TRBV7-2 to TRBJ2-1; 9 positions agree with TRBD1. V shed 1 base, J shed 2 bases, and the junction held 3 bases outside the gene matches. Germline CDR1 and CDR2: SGHTA and FQGNSA. This CDR3 contains 16 residues.

This clone was recorded once. The chain carries TRBV14 and TRBJ1-1; D possibly corresponds to TRBD1 (6 bases). Trimming shortened V by 4 bases and J by 11 bases, and 20 bases separated the two germline ends. Germline assignment: CDR1 SGHDN and CDR2 FVKESK. The CDR3 loop spans 14 amino acids. In nucleotides, the CDR3 is TGTGCCAGCAGCCTACAGGGAGTCAAGCGGACCGCTTTCTTT. Translation gives CASSLQGVKRTAFF.

The rearrangement links TRBV19 to TRBJ1-5; D call uncertain. Germline V gene lookup returns CDR1 LNHDA and CDR2 SQIVND (reference sequence). The CDR3 length is 15 residues. Deletions cut 3 bases from V and 2 bases from J, with 11 bases between. CDR3 coding DNA: TGTGCCAGTAGTATGAACGGGCAGGGCAATCAGCCCCAGCATTTT. Amino acids: CASSMNGQGNQPQHF.

The chain has TRBV5-4 and TRBJ1-2; D is uncertain. V was clipped by 0 bases and J by 8 bases, with 11 bases between them. Germline CDR1 SGHNT, CDR2 YYREEE (reference sequence). The CDR3 consists of 13 residues. In DNA, the CDR3 is TGTGCCAGCAGCTTGGATCCTGTGGGGGGCTACACCTTC. This encodes CASSLDPVGGYTF.

This clone came up once. This chain joins TRBV5-1 and TRBJ2-1; D is unresolved. The germline V gene encodes CDR1 SGHRS and CDR2 YFSETQ. Trimming shortened V by 0 bases and J by 8 bases, and 12 bases separated the two germline ends. The CDR3 sequence is 14 residues long. The CDR3 spells CASSLELSVDEQFF. The CDR3 nucleotides read TGCGCCAGCAGCTTGGAGCTAAGCGTCGATGAGCAGTTCTTC.

This chain joins TRBV13 and TRBJ2-7; the D is unclear. CDR1 PRHDT and CDR2 FYEKMQ come from the germline V gene (reference sequence). This CDR3 has 12 amino acids. Trimming removed 5 bases at V and 7 bases at J, with 12 bases between. CDR3 nucleotides: TGTGCCAGCAGCATTACGACGAGGGAGCAGTACTTC. Amino acids: CASSITTREQYF.

The chain has TRBV19 and TRBJ1-3; D is uncertain. This CDR3 contains 17 residues. V was cut by 5 bases and J by 2 bases, with 19 bases left in between. CDR1 is LNHDA, CDR2 SQIVND, per germline (reference sequence). CDR3 in amino acids: CASSPQRAQFPGNTIYF. The CDR3 DNA reads TGTGCCAGTAGTCCCCAGAGGGCCCAGTTTCCTGGAAACACCATATATTTT. Drawing the rest from reference TRBV19 and TRBJ1-3, the complete variable domain is DGGITQSPKYLFRKEGQNVTLSCEQNLNHDAMYWYRQDPGQGLRLIYYSQIVNDFQKGDIAEGYSVSREKKESFPLTVTSAQKNPTAFYLCASSPQRAQFPGNTIYFGEGSWLTVV.

The genes are TRBV7-2 and TRBJ1-2, with D tentatively TRBD1 (6 bases). In germline, CDR1 is SGHTA, CDR2 FQGNSA. This CDR3 spans 13 amino acids. With 4 bases removed from V and 7 bases from J, the gap between germline ends came to 13 bases. CDR3: CASSSQGTGGYTF. For the CDR3, the DNA is TGTGCCAGCAGCTCACAGGGAACGGGTGGCTACACCTTC.

The chain couples TRBV5-4 to TRBJ1-2; the D is unclear. CDR1 and CDR2 from the germline V gene are SGHNT and YYREEE (reference sequence). The CDR3 covers 14 residues. V was trimmed by 0 bases and J by 2 bases, leaving 8 bases between them. The CDR3 DNA reads TGTGCCAGCAGCTTGGACCAGGCGAACTATGGCTACACCTTC. This translates into CASSLDQANYGYTF.

V is TRBV19 and J is TRBJ1-3; possibly TRBD1 for D (6 bases). V was shortened by 0 bases and J by 4 bases, with 16 bases between the two germline ends. The length of the CDR3 is 17 residues. Germline values: CDR1 LNHDA, CDR2 SQIVND (reference sequence). The CDR3 nucleotides are TGTGCCAGTAGTATAGATCTGGGCAGGGGCTACGGAAACACCATATATTTT. Encoded protein: CASSIDLGRGYGNTIYF.